This TCR beta chain was retrieved from a study of CD8+CD57+ T cells in acquired aplastic anemia. Study at large: Sorted CD4+ and CD8+ cells yielded DNA averaging around 3.5 ug.

This clonotype was seen once. Sequenced patients had shown CD8+CD57+ cell expansion by flow cytometry. The patients all had a severe acquired aplastic anemia diagnosis. At the time of blood sampling, patients had not yet received any therapy. Looked up from germline, CDR1 is ENHRY and CDR2 is SYGVKD. The CDR3 contains 15 residues. The V gene end was trimmed by 5 bases and the J gene end by 2 bases; junction bases not matched to a gene: 5. Genomic DNA constituted the template upon which TCR beta VDJ and CDR3 profiling was performed. TCRdb analysed the reads with MiXCR anew, one entry per CDR3 protein. The sample carries roughly 180,000 distinct CDR3 sequences, roughly 60% recorded once.

Input material: sorted CD4+, CD8+, or CD8+CD57+ T cells (not recorded which) from PBMCs. This receptor was identified in a human donor with aplastic anemia. This chain joins TRBV10-3 and TRBJ2-3; the match to TRBD1 covers 9 bases. The CDR3 protein is CAISPGQGPTDTQYF. In DNA form, the CDR3 reads TGTGCCATCAGTCCGGGACAGGGACCCACAGATACGCAGTATTTT.